The clone carrying this TCR beta chain has just one count. The antigen is not known. This entry is derived from a study of graft-versus-host responses after intestinal transplantation. Across the whole study: Recipients had transplants, and these were multivisceral, liver-intestinal, or isolated intestinal. All recipients were given anti-thymocyte globulin induction, and tacrolimus and steroids were then administered for three to four years.

Points from the study as a whole: Allografts of patients with graft-donor T cell macrochimerism showed high graft-versus-host to host-versus-graft clone ratios. GvH clonotypes were identified within recipient marrow, with a subset emerging first in ileum or blood.

Germline assignment: CDR1 SQVTM and CDR2 ANQGSEA. This CDR3 spans 13 amino acids. V was clipped by 3 bases and J by 0 bases; unmatched bases: 2. Using immunoSEQ multiplex PCR, the repertoire was profiled, and TCRdb retains in-frame clones only, with some absent. This sample carries 70,000 to 95,000 clones, just under 95% of them seen once, and the ten largest clones take around 1.1%. The chain combines TRBV29-1 with TRBJ2-7; 7 positions match TRBD1. The TCR originated in a human donor who was the organ donor for an intestinal transplant. Sequences were derived from unstimulated CD8+ T cells sorted from spleen or lymph node cells, sampled before transplant. CDR3 bases: TGCAGCGTTGACCGACAGGGCTCCTACGAGCAGTACTTC. It translates to CSVDRQGSYEQYF.